A selection of T cell receptor beta chains follows, all from one sample in a study of OX40 agonist ivuxolimab in advanced cancers. The method was immunoSEQ multiplex PCR; TCRdb's version includes in-frame clones alone and lacks a portion of them. The sample lists more than 80,000 clones, about nine tenths occurring once. This material consisted of CD4+ or CD8+ T cells sorted from blood, taken in a trial of the OX40 agonist ivuxolimab. The receptors here all came from an adult with an advanced solid tumor such as melanoma, head and neck, liver or kidney cancer. CDR3s include the opening cysteine and the closing phenylalanine or tryptophan. The D gene is left open where the match is weak. Clone size is shown for a subset of rows, as once, few, many or a class of expanded clone.

CDR3 length: 15
J gene: TRBJ2-1
V gene: TRBV4-1
clone size: few
D gene: TRBD1
CDR3 protein: CASSQEGQGRAEQFF
CDR3 DNA: TGCGCCAGCAGCCAAGAAGGACAGGGGCGGGCTGAGCAGTTCTTC

CDR3 length: 15
J gene: TRBJ2-1
V gene: TRBV9
clone size: -
D gene: TRBD1
CDR3 protein: CASSIGGTGAHEQFF
CDR3 DNA: TGTGCCAGCTCTATAGGGGGGACAGGGGCGCATGAGCAGTTCTTC

CDR3 length: 15
J gene: TRBJ1-5
V gene: TRBV6-1
clone size: -
D gene: TRBD1
CDR3 protein: CATTGGIDSNQPQHF
CDR3 DNA: TGTGCCACGACAGGGGGTATTGATAGCAATCAGCCCCAGCATTTT

CDR3 length: 17
J gene: TRBJ2-5
V gene: TRBV4-1
clone size: -
D gene: -
CDR3 protein: CASSQDVTGMYQETQYF
CDR3 DNA: TGCGCCAGCAGCCAAGATGTCACAGGGATGTACCAAGAGACCCAGTACTTC

CDR3 length: 15
J gene: TRBJ2-1
V gene: TRBV6-1
clone size: -
D gene: -
CDR3 protein: CASSFPVSSYNEQFF
CDR3 DNA: TGTGCCAGCAGTTTTCCGGTGAGCTCCTACAATGAGCAGTTCTTC

CDR3 length: 13
J gene: TRBJ1-3
V gene: TRBV9
clone size: -
D gene: -
CDR3 protein: CASSGQIGNTIYF
CDR3 DNA: TGTGCCAGCAGCGGACAGATTGGAAACACCATATATTTT

CDR3 length: 15
J gene: TRBJ2-2
V gene: TRBV9
clone size: once
D gene: -
CDR3 protein: CASSVQEVVTGELFF
CDR3 DNA: TGTGCCAGCAGCGTACAAGAGGTGGTCACCGGGGAGCTGTTTTTT

CDR3 length: 17
J gene: TRBJ2-1
V gene: TRBV6-1
clone size: -
D gene: TRBD2
CDR3 protein: CASIKAPSGRSDNEQFF
CDR3 DNA: TGTGCCAGCATTAAAGCGCCTAGCGGGAGGTCCGACAATGAGCAGTTCTTC

CDR3 length: 14
J gene: TRBJ1-2
V gene: TRBV7-8
clone size: -
D gene: -
CDR3 protein: CASSLVGTNYGYTF
CDR3 DNA: TGTGCCAGCAGCTTAGTAGGGACTAACTATGGCTACACCTTC

CDR3 length: 13
J gene: TRBJ1-3
V gene: TRBV29-1
clone size: -
D gene: -
CDR3 protein: CSGADNSGNTIYF
CDR3 DNA: TGCAGCGGGGCAGACAACTCTGGAAACACCATATATTTT

CDR3 length: 18
J gene: TRBJ2-1
V gene: TRBV19
clone size: -
D gene: TRBD2
CDR3 protein: CASSIRLAGASTYNEQFF
CDR3 DNA: TGTGCCAGTAGTATAAGACTAGCGGGAGCCTCGACCTACAATGAGCAGTTCTTC

CDR3 length: 14
J gene: TRBJ2-7
V gene: TRBV13
clone size: -
D gene: -
CDR3 protein: CASSARVVSYEQYF
CDR3 DNA: TGTGCCAGCAGCGCCAGGGTAGTATCCTACGAGCAGTACTTC

CDR3 length: 15
J gene: TRBJ2-3
V gene: TRBV19
clone size: once
D gene: -
CDR3 protein: CASRSRGVGTDTQYF
CDR3 DNA: TGTGCCAGTAGGTCGCGGGGCGTCGGGACAGATACGCAGTATTTT